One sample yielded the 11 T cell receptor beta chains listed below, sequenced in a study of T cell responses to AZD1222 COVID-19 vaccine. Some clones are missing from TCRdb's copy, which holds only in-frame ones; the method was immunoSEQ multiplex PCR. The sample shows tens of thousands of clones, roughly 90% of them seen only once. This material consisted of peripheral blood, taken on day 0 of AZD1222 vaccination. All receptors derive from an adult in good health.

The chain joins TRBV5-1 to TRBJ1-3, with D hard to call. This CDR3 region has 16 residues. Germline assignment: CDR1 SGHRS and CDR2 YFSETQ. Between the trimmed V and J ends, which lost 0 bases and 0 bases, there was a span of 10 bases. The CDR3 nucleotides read TGCGCCAGCAGCTTGGTCCCGGGCGTCTCTGGAAACACCATATATTTT. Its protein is CASSLVPGVSGNTIYF.

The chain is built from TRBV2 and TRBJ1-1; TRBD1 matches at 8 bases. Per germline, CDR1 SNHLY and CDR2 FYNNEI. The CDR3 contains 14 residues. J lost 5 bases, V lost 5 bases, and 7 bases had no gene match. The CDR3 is CASSNRGLGTEAFF. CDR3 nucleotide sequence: TGTGCCAGCAGTAACAGGGGGTTAGGGACTGAAGCTTTCTTT.

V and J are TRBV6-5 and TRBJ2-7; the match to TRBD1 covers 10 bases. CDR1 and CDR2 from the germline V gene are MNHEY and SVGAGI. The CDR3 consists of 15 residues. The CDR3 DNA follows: TGTGTCACCGCCCCCGCCGGGACAGGGGCCTACGAGCAGTACTTC. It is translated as CVTAPAGTGAYEQYF.

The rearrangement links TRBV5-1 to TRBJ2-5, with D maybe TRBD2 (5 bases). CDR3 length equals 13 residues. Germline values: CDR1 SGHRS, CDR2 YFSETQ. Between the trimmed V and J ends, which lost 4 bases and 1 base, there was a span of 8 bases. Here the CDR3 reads CASSARGQETQYF. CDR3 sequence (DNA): TGCGCCAGCAGCGCCCGGGGCCAAGAGACCCAGTACTTC.

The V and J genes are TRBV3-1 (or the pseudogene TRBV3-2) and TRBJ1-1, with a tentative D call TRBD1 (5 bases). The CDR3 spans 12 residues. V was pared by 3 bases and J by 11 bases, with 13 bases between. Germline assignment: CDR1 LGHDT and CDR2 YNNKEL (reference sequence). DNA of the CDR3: TGTGCCAGCAGCCATTACGGCCGGGGGGCTTTCTTT. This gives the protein CASSHYGRGAFF.

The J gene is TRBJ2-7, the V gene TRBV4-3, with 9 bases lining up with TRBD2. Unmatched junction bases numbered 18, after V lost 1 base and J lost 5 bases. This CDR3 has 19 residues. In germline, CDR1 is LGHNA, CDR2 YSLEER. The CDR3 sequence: CASSQVGGLATRNLNEQYF. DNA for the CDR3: TGCGCCAGCAGCCAAGTTGGTGGACTAGCGACAAGGAATCTAAACGAGCAGTACTTC.

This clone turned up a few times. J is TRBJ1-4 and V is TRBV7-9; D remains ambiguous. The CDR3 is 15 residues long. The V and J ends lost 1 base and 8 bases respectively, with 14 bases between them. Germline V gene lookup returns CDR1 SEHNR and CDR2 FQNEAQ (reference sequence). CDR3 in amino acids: CASSLDAGIGEKLFF. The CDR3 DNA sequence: TGTGCCAGCAGCTTAGATGCGGGGATCGGCGAAAAACTGTTTTTT.

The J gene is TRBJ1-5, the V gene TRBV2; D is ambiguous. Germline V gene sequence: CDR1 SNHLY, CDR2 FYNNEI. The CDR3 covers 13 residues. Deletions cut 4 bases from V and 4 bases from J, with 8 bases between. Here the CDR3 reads CASSVEDNQPQHF. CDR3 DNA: TGTGCCAGCAGTGTTGAAGATAATCAGCCCCAGCATTTT.

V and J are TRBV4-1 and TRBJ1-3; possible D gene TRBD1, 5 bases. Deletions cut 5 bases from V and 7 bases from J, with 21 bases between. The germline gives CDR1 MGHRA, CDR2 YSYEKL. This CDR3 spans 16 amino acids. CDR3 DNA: TGCGCCAGCAGCAACGGCAACCCACGGACATTTAACACCATATATTTT. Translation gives CASSNGNPRTFNTIYF.

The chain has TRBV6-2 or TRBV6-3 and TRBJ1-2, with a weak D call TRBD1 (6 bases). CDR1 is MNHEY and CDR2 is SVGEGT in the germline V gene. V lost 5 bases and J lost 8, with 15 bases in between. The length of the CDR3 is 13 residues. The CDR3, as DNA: TGTGCCAGCAGTAGATCGGGGGCAGACGGCTACACCTTC. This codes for CASSRSGADGYTF.

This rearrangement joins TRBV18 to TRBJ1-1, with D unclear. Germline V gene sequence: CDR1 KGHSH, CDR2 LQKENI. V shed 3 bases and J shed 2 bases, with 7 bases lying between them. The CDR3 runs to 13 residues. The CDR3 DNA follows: TGTGCCAGCTCACCTTCTTCAAACACTGAAGCTTTCTTT. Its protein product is CASSPSSNTEAFF.